This T cell receptor beta chain comes out of a study of blood T cell repertoires in COVID-19. On the study more broadly: There were acute and convalescent COVID-19 samples, and they came from the United States, Italy and Spain.

As handled by the study authors: Reference gene primers were amplified, and this amplification served to estimate nucleated cell counts. Data came from immunoSEQ multiplex PCR; TCRdb stores just in-frame clones and leaves some out. That table supplies the V and J calls and clone size; D and trimming were determined from the DNA. The data contain about 190,000 clones, approximately 84% of them singletons. V was clipped by 1 base and J by 6 bases, with 9 bases between them. The CDR3 runs to 14 residues. Per the germline V gene, CDR1 is SGHTA and CDR2 is FQGNSA. Sequenced sample: PBMCs or T cells enriched from blood (not recorded which). The chain uses TRBV7-2 and TRBJ1-4; D remains unclear. The receptor was derived from a young woman who had recovered from COVID-19. The CDR3 nucleotides are TGTGCCAGCAGCTTAGATTATCTTGATGAAAAACTGTTTTTT. Translating it yields CASSLDYLDEKLFF.